This TCR beta chain was captured in a study of T cell repertoires in cytomegalovirus infection. TCRdb recomputed calls from the reads with MiXCR, one row per CDR3 protein. The table lists about 240,000 distinct CDR3 sequences, approximately 13% of them singletons. V lost 5 bases to trimming and J lost 1 base, with 17 bases between them. This CDR3 is 16 amino acids long. Germline V gene lookup returns CDR1 SGHTA and CDR2 FQGTGA. In its sample, this clonotype was seen many times. The receptor was isolated from a human donor in good health (CMV status not recorded). Some clones in this sample may be carry-over from other donors' samples. The sequenced material came from PBMCs. The V gene is TRBV7-3, the J gene TRBJ1-1; D is perhaps TRBD1 (5 bases). The CDR3: CASSVDSITTNTEAFF. The CDR3 region has the DNA TGTGCCAGCAGCGTAGACAGTATCACTACGAACACTGAAGCTTTCTTT.